The clone carrying this T cell receptor beta chain was detected only once. The germline CDR1 and CDR2 sequences are SGHVS and FQNEAQ. CDR3 size: 14 residues. Trimming removed 5 bases at V and 6 bases at J, with 17 bases between. The data are from a study of T cell responses to AZD1222 COVID-19 vaccine. Libraries were prepared by immunoSEQ multiplex PCR; TCRdb keeps only in-frame clonotypes and omits some of them. The sample consists of 150,000 to 200,000 clones, 90% to 95% of them appearing once. This TCR was sampled from an adult in good health. This rearrangement joins TRBV7-8 to TRBJ2-7; D is perhaps TRBD2 (5 bases). The sample was peripheral blood, taken on day 0 of AZD1222 vaccination. CDR3 amino acids: CASSRTGSRSEQYF. The CDR3 DNA reads TGTGCCAGCAGCCGGACTGGGTCCAGGTCCGAGCAGTACTTC. The full variable domain, completed using reference TRBV7-8 and TRBJ2-7, is GAGVSQSPRYKVAKRGQDVALRCDPISGHVSLFWYQQALGQGPEFLTYFQNEAQLDKSGLPSDRFFAERPEGSVSTLKIQRTQQEDSAVYLCASSRTGSRSEQYFGPGTRLTVT.